This TCR beta chain was identified during a study of shared T cell receptors in the human thymus. The protocol was immunoSEQ multiplex PCR, while the TCRdb copy is restricted to in-frame clones and leaves out a portion. The sample has about 710,000 clones; 87% are singletons. CDR1 SGHRS and CDR2 YFSETQ come from the germline V gene. This CDR3 comprises 12 residues. Trimming removed 0 bases at V and 12 bases at J, with 13 bases between. The sample was also reused in another study, on human thymus T cells. This second study notes: Healthy Finnish infants having corrective surgery for congenital heart defects served as donors. Resections that were taken during corrective heart surgery supplied the thymus tissue. Reports from related research described highly overlapping thymic repertoires among unrelated individuals.

Specimen: thymocytes. This rearrangement joins TRBV5-1 to TRBJ2-7, with a tentative D call TRBD2 (5 bases). This clonotype was sampled from a boy less than two years old with a congenital heart defect. Here the CDR3 reads CASSLDPGVPYF. The CDR3 DNA follows: TGCGCCAGCAGCTTGGATCCCGGGGTTCCGTACTTC.